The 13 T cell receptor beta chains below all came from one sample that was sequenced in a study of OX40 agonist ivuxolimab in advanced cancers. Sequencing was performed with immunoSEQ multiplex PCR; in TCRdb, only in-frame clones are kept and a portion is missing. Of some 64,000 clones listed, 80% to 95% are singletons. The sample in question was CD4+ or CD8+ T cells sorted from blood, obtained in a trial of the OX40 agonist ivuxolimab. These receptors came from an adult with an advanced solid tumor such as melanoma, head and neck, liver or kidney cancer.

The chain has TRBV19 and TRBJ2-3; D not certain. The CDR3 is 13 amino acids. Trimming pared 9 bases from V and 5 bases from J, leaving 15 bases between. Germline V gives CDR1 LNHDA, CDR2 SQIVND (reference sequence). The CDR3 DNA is TGTGCCAGCTCATCCCAGGCAGGAGATACGCAGTATTTT. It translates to CASSSQAGDTQYF. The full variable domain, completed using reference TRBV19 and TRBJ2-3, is DGGITQSPKYLFRKEGQNVTLSCEQNLNHDAMYWYRQDPGQGLRLIYYSQIVNDFQKGDIAEGYSVSREKKESFPLTVTSAQKNPTAFYLCASSSQAGDTQYFGPGTRLTVL.

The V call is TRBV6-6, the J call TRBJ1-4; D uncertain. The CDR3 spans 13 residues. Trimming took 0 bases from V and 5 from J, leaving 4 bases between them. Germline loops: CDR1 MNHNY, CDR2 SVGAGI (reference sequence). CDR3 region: CASSYSENEKLFF. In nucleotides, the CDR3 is TGTGCCAGCAGTTACTCCGAAAATGAAAAACTGTTTTTT.

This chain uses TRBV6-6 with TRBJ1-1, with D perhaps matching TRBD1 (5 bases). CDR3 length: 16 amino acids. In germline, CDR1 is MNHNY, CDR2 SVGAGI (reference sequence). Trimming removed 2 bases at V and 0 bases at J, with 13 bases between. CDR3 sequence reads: CASSYGQGVMNTEAFF. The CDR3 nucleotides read TGTGCCAGCAGTTACGGGCAGGGAGTAATGAACACTGAAGCTTTCTTT.

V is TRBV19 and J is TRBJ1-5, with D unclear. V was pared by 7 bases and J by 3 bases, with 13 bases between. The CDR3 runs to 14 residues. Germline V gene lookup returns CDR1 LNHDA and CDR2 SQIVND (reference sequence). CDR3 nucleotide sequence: TGTGCCAGTAACACTAATTATTTCAATCAGCCCCAGCATTTT. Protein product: CASNTNYFNQPQHF.

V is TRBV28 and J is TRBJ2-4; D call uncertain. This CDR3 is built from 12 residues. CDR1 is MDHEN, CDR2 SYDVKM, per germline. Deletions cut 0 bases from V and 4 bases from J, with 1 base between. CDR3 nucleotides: TGTGCCAGCAGTTTATGGAAAAACATTCAGTACTTC. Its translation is CASSLWKNIQYF.

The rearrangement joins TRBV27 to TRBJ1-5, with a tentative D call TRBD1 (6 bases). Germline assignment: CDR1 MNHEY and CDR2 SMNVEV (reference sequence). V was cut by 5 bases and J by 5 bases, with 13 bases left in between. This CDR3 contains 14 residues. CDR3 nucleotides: TGTGCCAGCAGTCCTGGCAGGGGTGATCAGCCCCAGCATTTT. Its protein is CASSPGRGDQPQHF.

CDR3 DNA sequence: TGTGCCAGCAGTTATATGGGCTCTGGAAACACCATATATTTT. Its translation is CASSYMGSGNTIYF. This chain joins TRBV6-5 and TRBJ1-3; D not certain. Trimming removed 3 bases from V and 0 bases from J, with 6 bases in between. CDR1 MNHEY and CDR2 SVGAGI come from the germline V gene. The CDR3 is 14 residues long.

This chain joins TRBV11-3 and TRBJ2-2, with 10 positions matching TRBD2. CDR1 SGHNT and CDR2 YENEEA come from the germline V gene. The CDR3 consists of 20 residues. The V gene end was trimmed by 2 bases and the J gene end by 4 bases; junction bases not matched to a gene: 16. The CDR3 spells CASSLSFSPLAGDPTGELFF. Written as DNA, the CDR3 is TGTGCCAGCAGCTTAAGCTTCTCCCCGCTAGCGGGGGACCCCACCGGGGAGCTGTTTTTT.

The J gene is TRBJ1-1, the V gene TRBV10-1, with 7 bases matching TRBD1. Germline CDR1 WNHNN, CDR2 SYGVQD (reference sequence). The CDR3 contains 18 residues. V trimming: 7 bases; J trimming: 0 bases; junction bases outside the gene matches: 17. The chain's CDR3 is CASTPGGRGLTMNTEAFF. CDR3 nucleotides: TGCGCCAGCACTCCCGGCGGGAGGGGGCTAACCATGAACACTGAAGCTTTCTTT.

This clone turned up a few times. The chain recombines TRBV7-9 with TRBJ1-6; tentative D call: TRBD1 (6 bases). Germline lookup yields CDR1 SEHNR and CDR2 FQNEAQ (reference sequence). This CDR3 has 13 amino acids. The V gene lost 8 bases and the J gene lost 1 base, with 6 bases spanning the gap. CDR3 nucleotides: TGTGCCAGCGGGACATCCTATAATTCACCCCTCCACTTT. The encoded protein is CASGTSYNSPLHF.

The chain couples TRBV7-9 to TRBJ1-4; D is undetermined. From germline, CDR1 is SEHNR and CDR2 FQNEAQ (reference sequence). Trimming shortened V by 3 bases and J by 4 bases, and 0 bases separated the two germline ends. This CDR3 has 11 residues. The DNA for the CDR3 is TGTGCCAGCAGCTTTAATGAAAAACTGTTTTTT. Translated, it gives CASSFNEKLFF.

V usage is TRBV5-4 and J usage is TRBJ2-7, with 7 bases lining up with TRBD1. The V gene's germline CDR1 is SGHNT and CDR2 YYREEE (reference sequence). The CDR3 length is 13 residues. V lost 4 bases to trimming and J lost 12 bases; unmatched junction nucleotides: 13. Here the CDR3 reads CASSMSGTDSWYF. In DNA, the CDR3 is TGTGCCAGCAGCATGTCCGGGACAGATTCTTGGTACTTC.

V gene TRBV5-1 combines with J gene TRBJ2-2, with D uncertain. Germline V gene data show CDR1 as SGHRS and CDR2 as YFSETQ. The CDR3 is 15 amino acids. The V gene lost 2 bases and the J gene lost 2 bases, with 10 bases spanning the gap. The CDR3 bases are TGCGCCAGCAGCTTTTATGGCTTCAACACCGGGGAGCTGTTTTTT. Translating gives CASSFYGFNTGELFF.